These 24 T cell receptor beta chains originate from one sample sequenced in a study of blood T cell repertoires in COVID-19 (dated by TCRdb to 2019 to 2021). The method behind the library was the immunoSEQ multiplex PCR assay. Entries here come from immuneACCESS through TCRdb and include only in-frame sequences with V and J called. Some clones fail to appear in such tables; in the studies checked, an unresolved V gene covers under half of the shortfall, and the cause of the remainder is unknown. This sample holds tens of thousands of clones; around 80% were observed only once. 5.3% of the sample is in the top ten clones. Sequenced material: peripheral blood. The receptors here all came from a man between 45 and 60 years old with active COVID-19.

This chain links TRBV19 with TRBJ2-7, with D possibly being TRBD1 (6 bases). This CDR3 region has 15 residues. CDR1 is LNHDA and CDR2 is SQIVND in the germline V gene (reference sequence). V was pared by 3 bases and J by 3 bases, with 15 bases between. CDR3 coding DNA: TGTGCCAGTAGTATCGGGTCGGAAGGGGGCTACGAGCAGTACTTC. Translating it yields CASSIGSEGGYEQYF.

The rearrangement joins TRBV4-3 to TRBJ2-7; a weak D match, TRBD1 (6 bases). There are 15 residues in the CDR3. Trimming stripped 0 bases from V and 7 bases from J, with 16 bases between. The germline V gene encodes CDR1 LGHNA and CDR2 YSLEER. The CDR3 DNA reads TGCGCCAGCAGCCAAGATTGGGGGCCCGGGGTTGAGCAGTACTTC. Amino acids: CASSQDWGPGVEQYF.

V gene TRBV28 combines with J gene TRBJ1-2; D might be TRBD1 (6 bases). The CDR3 runs 15 residues. CDR1 is MDHEN, CDR2 SYDVKM, per germline. V was shortened by 4 bases and J by 0 bases, with 12 bases between the two germline ends. CDR3 protein: CASSSPGTSNYGYTF. The DNA of the CDR3 is TGTGCCAGCAGTTCCCCTGGGACATCTAACTATGGCTACACCTTC.

This rearrangement joins TRBV6-5 to TRBJ2-7, with D tentatively TRBD1 (5 bases). Germline V gene lookup returns CDR1 MNHEY and CDR2 SVGAGI. Trimming stripped 0 bases from V and 0 bases from J, with 9 bases between. The CDR3 has 15 residues. CDR3 nucleotides: TGTGCCAGCAGTTACTCGTACAGGAGCTCCTACGAGCAGTACTTC. Its translation: CASSYSYRSSYEQYF.

The gene calls are TRBV9 and TRBJ2-1; D uncertain. Germline V lookup: CDR1 SGDLS, CDR2 YYNGEE. V was shortened by 4 bases and J by 8 bases, with 10 bases between the two germline ends. The CDR3 is made up of 12 amino acids. The CDR3: CASSSGGHEQFF. DNA of the CDR3: TGTGCCAGCAGCTCTGGTGGCCATGAGCAGTTCTTC.

The chain recombines TRBV5-1 with TRBJ1-1; D is perhaps TRBD1 (5 bases). CDR3 size: 15 residues. CDR1 is SGHRS and CDR2 is YFSETQ in the germline V gene. Trimming left V 0 bases short and J 3 bases short, with 12 bases between. The CDR3 DNA reads TGCGCCAGCAGCTTGGCCCCGGGGGTGGACACTGAAGCTTTCTTT. Its translation is CASSLAPGVDTEAFF.

The rearrangement uses TRBV19 and TRBJ1-2, with a possible D match to TRBD1 (5 bases). V lost 5 bases and J lost 1, with 17 bases in between. CDR1 is LNHDA, CDR2 SQIVND, per germline (reference sequence). CDR3 length equals 16 residues. The CDR3 reads CASSPRGSRDNYGYTF. In nucleotides, the CDR3 is TGTGCCAGTAGTCCCCGCGGGAGCAGGGATAACTATGGCTACACCTTC.

This chain links TRBV6-5 with TRBJ2-7; 9 bases are a match to TRBD2. V lost 10 bases, J lost 5 bases, and 12 bases stayed unmatched. Germline CDR1 MNHEY, CDR2 SVGAGI. The CDR3 totals 14 residues. For the CDR3, the DNA is TGTGCCACTACGTTCGGACTAGCGAGCCACGAGCAGTACTTC. Translating gives CATTFGLASHEQYF.

The chain carries TRBV4-1 and TRBJ1-3; possibly TRBD1 for D (6 bases). V lost 4 bases, J lost 0 bases, and 13 bases lay in between. The CDR3 totals 16 residues. Germline CDR1 and CDR2: MGHRA and YSYEKL. In nucleotides, the CDR3 is TGCGCCAGCAGCCTCGGACAGTCCTCCTCTGGAAACACCATATATTTT. Translating it yields CASSLGQSSSGNTIYF.

This rearrangement joins TRBV27 to TRBJ2-2, with 7 bases aligning to TRBD2. Per the germline V gene, CDR1 is MNHEY and CDR2 is SMNVEV (reference sequence). This CDR3 comprises 14 residues. The junction had 6 bases not matched to a gene; V was cut back by 7 bases and J by 4 bases. CDR3 in amino acids: CASTSREFTGELFF. The DNA of the CDR3 is TGTGCCAGCACGTCGCGGGAGTTCACCGGGGAGCTGTTTTTT.

The chain has TRBV4-2 and TRBJ2-7, with D possibly TRBD2 on 8 matching bases. V dropped 0 bases and J dropped 7 bases, with 22 bases sitting between them. Germline CDR1 is LGHNA and CDR2 is YNFKEQ. CDR3 size: 17 residues. CDR3: CASSQEIAGGPGGEQYF. The CDR3 nucleotides are TGTGCCAGCAGCCAAGAGATAGCAGGGGGGCCGGGAGGGGAGCAGTACTTC.

This rearrangement joins TRBV4-3 to TRBJ2-1; TRBD1 is a possible D gene (6 bases). V lost 0 bases to trimming and J lost 4 bases, with 13 bases between them. CDR3 length equals 16 residues. The germline gives CDR1 LGHNA, CDR2 YSLEER. The CDR3 DNA reads as TGCGCCAGCAGCCAAGATAGGGCAGGGGATTACAATGAGCAGTTCTTC. This gives the protein CASSQDRAGDYNEQFF.

The chain joins TRBV7-9 to TRBJ2-7, with 9 positions matching TRBD1. The length of the CDR3 is 15 residues. V shed 5 bases and J 2 bases; nucleotides not matched to a gene: 7. In germline, CDR1 is SEHNR, CDR2 FQNEAQ (reference sequence). The CDR3 loop is CASSHSGDRAYEQYF. As DNA, the CDR3 is TGTGCCAGCAGCCACTCCGGGGACAGGGCCTACGAGCAGTACTTC.

In this sample, this clone turned up a few times. V gene TRBV7-9 combines with J gene TRBJ2-1, with 7 bases lining up with TRBD1. In germline, CDR1 is SEHNR, CDR2 FQNEAQ (reference sequence). Germline trimming cut 0 bases from V and 8 bases from J; bases unmatched to any gene: 4. CDR3 length: 14 amino acids. CDR3 nucleotide sequence: TGTGCCAGCAGCTTAGCAGGACAGGCCCATGAGCAGTTCTTC. It specifies CASSLAGQAHEQFF. Looking up the rest from reference TRBV7-9 and TRBJ2-1 gives the full variable domain: DTGVSQNPRHKITKRGQNVTFRCDPISEHNRLYWYRQTLGQGPEFLTYFQNEAQLEKSRLLSDRFSAERPKGSFSTLEIQRTEQGDSAMYLCASSLAGQAHEQFFGPGTRLTVL.

CDR3 coding DNA: TGTGCCAGCAGCCCCTACTTCAGGGGGGATGGCTACACCTTC. The encoded protein is CASSPYFRGDGYTF. This rearrangement joins TRBV14 to TRBJ1-2, with 7 nucleotides matching TRBD1. The length of the CDR3 is 14 residues. Germline trimming cut 4 bases from V and 6 bases from J; bases unmatched to any gene: 8. CDR1 is SGHDN, CDR2 FVKESK, per germline.

Notes on this clone: The same CDR3 arises from other DNA sequences in this sample as well. The chain uses TRBV30 and TRBJ2-2; a possible D gene is TRBD2 (7 bases). This CDR3 has 16 residues. V was pared by 0 bases and J by 0 bases, with 11 bases between. Looked up from germline, CDR1 is GTSNPN and CDR2 is SVGIG (reference sequence). The DNA for the CDR3 is TGTGCCTGGAGTGTAGGGGGGGGAGCGAACACCGGGGAGCTGTTTTTT. Amino acid sequence: CAWSVGGGANTGELFF.

The chain links TRBV24-1 to TRBJ2-5, with 13 bases that match TRBD2. CDR1 is KGHDR and CDR2 is SFDVKD in the germline V gene. CDR3 length equals 17 residues. J was trimmed by 5 bases and V by 3 bases; bases with no gene match: 8. The CDR3, as DNA: TGTGCCACCAGTGATGCCACTAGCGGGGGGGCGAGGGAGACCCAGTACTTC. Translation: CATSDATSGGARETQYF.

The CDR3 protein is CASSWARRGTGELFF. The CDR3 nucleotides are TGTGCCAGTAGTTGGGCACGGCGAGGGACCGGGGAGCTGTTTTTT. This chain uses TRBV19 with TRBJ2-2; D may be TRBD2 (5 bases). The length of the CDR3 is 15 residues. Germline values: CDR1 LNHDA, CDR2 SQIVND (reference sequence). Trimming removed 5 bases from V and 5 bases from J, with 15 bases in between.

The chain combines TRBV7-2 with TRBJ2-7; 7 bases are shared with TRBD2. Germline lookup yields CDR1 SGHTA and CDR2 FQGNSA. The CDR3 sequence is 15 residues long. Trimming took 5 bases from V and 2 from J; bases not matched to a gene: 9. CDR3: CASSQTSARAYEQYF. CDR3 in DNA: TGTGCCAGCAGCCAAACTAGCGCGCGAGCCTACGAGCAGTACTTC.

This chain connects TRBV3-1 (or the pseudogene TRBV3-2) to TRBJ2-3; TRBD2 matches at 10 bases. After removal of 7 bases from V and 6 bases from J, the junction contained 13 bases not matched to a gene. Germline loops: CDR1 LGHDT, CDR2 YNNKEL (reference sequence). This CDR3 spans 16 amino acids. The CDR3 reads CASTLLSGGAFDTQYF. In nucleotides, the CDR3 is TGTGCCAGCACCCTTTTGAGCGGGGGGGCCTTCGATACGCAGTATTTT.

The rearrangement links TRBV11-2 to TRBJ2-1, with 9 bases identical to TRBD2. The CDR3 loop spans 15 amino acids. In germline, CDR1 is SGHAT, CDR2 FQNNGV. The V and J ends lost 6 bases and 9 bases, in that order; junction bases with no gene match: 12. CDR3 sequence reads: CASRVPPAGGGEQFF. CDR3 sequence (DNA): TGTGCCAGCAGGGTCCCCCCGGCGGGGGGGGGTGAGCAGTTCTTC.

The chain couples TRBV4-2 to TRBJ2-5, with no clear D. V dropped 0 bases and J dropped 1 base, with 6 bases sitting between them. Looked up from germline, CDR1 is LGHNA and CDR2 is YNFKEQ. The CDR3 extends over 14 amino acids. This chain's CDR3 is CASSQELIQETQYF. Here the CDR3 DNA reads TGTGCCAGCAGCCAAGAACTGATCCAAGAGACCCAGTACTTC.

This clone was seen just once. V gene TRBV9 combines with J gene TRBJ2-7, with D possibly matching TRBD1 (5 bases). The CDR3 is 14 residues long. The ends were cut back, 3 bases at V and 0 bases at J, with 10 bases in the middle. Germline CDR1 SGDLS, CDR2 YYNGEE. In DNA form, the CDR3 reads TGTGCCAGCAGCGCGACAGCGAGCTCCTACGAGCAGTACTTC. Translated, it gives CASSATASSYEQYF.

This chain links TRBV5-6 with TRBJ2-2, with D possibly TRBD2 on 7 matching bases. This CDR3 region has 15 residues. Germline V lookup: CDR1 SGHDT, CDR2 YYEEEE. V lost 4 bases and J lost 4, with 14 bases in between. CDR3 region: CASSLGGVGTGELFF. For the CDR3, the DNA is TGTGCCAGCAGCCTAGGGGGGGTAGGCACCGGGGAGCTGTTTTTT.